These T cell receptor beta chains were read from a single sample in a study of human T cells and chemical hapten exposure. From the RACE reads, TCRdb called clonotypes with MiXCR, one entry per CDR3 protein. The sample includes 75,000 to 90,000 distinct CDR3 sequences, under 14% of them seen just once. Source: whole blood, taken in connection with sensitization to the hapten diphenylcyclopropenone (DPC). All receptors come from a woman aged 45-60 years with alopecia areata. Some clones in this sample may be carry-over from other donors' samples. The CDR3 runs from the conserved cysteine through the conserved F or W. The D gene is left open where the match is weak. Clone size is stated in some rows and not others, as once, few, many or a class when expanded.

d_gene: NA
abundance: NA
j_gene: TRBJ2-6
v_gene: TRBV29-1
CDR3nt: TGCAGCGTTGTGTCAGCCCCCTCTGGGGCCAACGTCCTGACTTTC
CDR3aa: CSVVSAPSGANVLTF

d_gene: NA
abundance: few
j_gene: TRBJ2-1
v_gene: TRBV7-8
CDR3nt: TGTGCCAGCAGCCGCGACCTGGACCTATACAATGAGCAGTTCTTC
CDR3aa: CASSRDLDLYNEQFF

d_gene: NA
abundance: few
j_gene: TRBJ2-1
v_gene: TRBV30
CDR3nt: TGTGCCTGGAGTGACCCCGGGTCTAGTGGGTTTCAGTTCTTC
CDR3aa: CAWSDPGSSGFQFF

d_gene: NA
abundance: many
j_gene: TRBJ1-5
v_gene: TRBV12-3/TRBV12-4
CDR3nt: TGTGCCAGCAGTTTTCGAGGGCGGCACGACAATCAGCCCCAGCATTTT
CDR3aa: CASSFRGRHDNQPQHF

d_gene: NA
abundance: NA
j_gene: TRBJ1-2
v_gene: TRBV7-9
CDR3nt: TGTGCCAGCAGCCTCGCGGGCCAACCTAACTATGGCTACACCTTC
CDR3aa: CASSLAGQPNYGYTF

d_gene: NA
abundance: many
j_gene: TRBJ1-6
v_gene: TRBV28
CDR3nt: TGTGCCAGCAGTTTAGGGGGTACGGATCGATCACCCCTCCACTTT
CDR3aa: CASSLGGTDRSPLHF

d_gene: TRBD2
abundance: NA
j_gene: TRBJ2-7
v_gene: TRBV25-1
CDR3nt: TGTGCCAGCAGTGCCCGAGGGAGCGGGAGATACGAGCAGTACTTC
CDR3aa: CASSARGSGRYEQYF

d_gene: NA
abundance: many
j_gene: TRBJ2-1
v_gene: TRBV11-2
CDR3nt: TGTGCCAGCAGGGAGGGCCATGAGCAGTTCTTC
CDR3aa: CASREGHEQFF

d_gene: NA
abundance: NA
j_gene: TRBJ2-3
v_gene: TRBV10-3
CDR3nt: TGTGCCATCAGTGACAGGGGAGGTACGCAGTATTTT
CDR3aa: CAISDRGGTQYF

d_gene: NA
abundance: many
j_gene: TRBJ2-7
v_gene: TRBV12-5
CDR3nt: TGTGCTAGTGGTTCCAGGGCCGAAGGGAACTACGAGCAGTACTTC
CDR3aa: CASGSRAEGNYEQYF

d_gene: TRBD2
abundance: few
j_gene: TRBJ2-4
v_gene: TRBV20-1
CDR3nt: TGCAGTGCTAGAGATCGGGGGGGACCCAAAAACATTCAGTACTTC
CDR3aa: CSARDRGGPKNIQYF

d_gene: NA
abundance: NA
j_gene: TRBJ1-5
v_gene: TRBV7-9
CDR3nt: TGTGCCAGCAGCTTTGATGTTCAGCCCCAGCATTTT
CDR3aa: CASSFDVQPQHF

d_gene: TRBD1
abundance: many
j_gene: TRBJ2-7
v_gene: TRBV29-1
CDR3nt: TGCAGCGGGGCTGACAGGGGGCCGTACGAGCAGTACTTC
CDR3aa: CSGADRGPYEQYF

d_gene: TRBD2
abundance: NA
j_gene: TRBJ2-1
v_gene: TRBV12-3/TRBV12-4
CDR3nt: TGTGCCAGCAGTCCGACCGGGACTAGTAATGAGCAGTTCTTC
CDR3aa: CASSPTGTSNEQFF

d_gene: TRBD2
abundance: NA
j_gene: TRBJ2-7
v_gene: TRBV11-1
CDR3nt: TGTGCCAGCAGCTTCGGACTAGCGGAATACGAGCAGTACTTC
CDR3aa: CASSFGLAEYEQYF

d_gene: NA
abundance: few
j_gene: TRBJ1-6
v_gene: TRBV12-3/TRBV12-4
CDR3nt: TGTGCCAGCAGACTCGCCACGGGGGGCAATTCACCCCTCCACTTT
CDR3aa: CASRLATGGNSPLHF

d_gene: NA
abundance: NA
j_gene: TRBJ2-5
v_gene: TRBV18
CDR3nt: TGTGCCAGCTCCTTTCTGCACCAAGAGACCCAGTACTTC
CDR3aa: CASSFLHQETQYF

d_gene: NA
abundance: few
j_gene: TRBJ1-6
v_gene: TRBV29-1
CDR3nt: TGCAGCGTAGGACAGAACTCCAATTCACCCCTCCACTTT
CDR3aa: CSVGQNSNSPLHF

d_gene: NA
abundance: few
j_gene: TRBJ1-5
v_gene: TRBV19
CDR3nt: TGTGCCAGTAGTATAAGGGGGGTTCAGGGCAATCAGCCCCAGCATTTT
CDR3aa: CASSIRGVQGNQPQHF

d_gene: TRBD2
abundance: many
j_gene: TRBJ2-1
v_gene: TRBV7-9
CDR3nt: TGTGCCAGCAGCCCCCCCCCCCGACTAGCGGTCTACAATGAGCAGTTCTTC
CDR3aa: CASSPPPRLAVYNEQFF

d_gene: NA
abundance: many
j_gene: TRBJ1-1
v_gene: TRBV12-3/TRBV12-4
CDR3nt: TGTGCCAGCAGTTTTGACCCGAACACTGAAGCTTTCTTT
CDR3aa: CASSFDPNTEAFF

d_gene: TRBD1
abundance: NA
j_gene: TRBJ2-7
v_gene: TRBV19
CDR3nt: TGTGCCAGTGGTATAGATCTAGGGGGCCCTTACGACGGCGAGCAGTACTTC
CDR3aa: CASGIDLGGPYDGEQYF